The 7 T cell receptor beta chains presented below share a single source sample, sequenced in a study of Graves' ophthalmopathy and Graves' hyperthyroidism. Amplified TCR beta CDR3 regions were obtained using RNA transcripts as template. Following a first-round RT-PCR that used HTBI primers, a second-round multiplex PCR was carried out. TCRdb used MiXCR to reprocess the multiplex PCR reads, holding one entry per CDR3 protein. In the table there are a few hundred thousand distinct CDR3 sequences, roughly 40% of which are singletons. Sequences were obtained from peripheral blood or thyroid tissue (not recorded which). Receptors were obtained from an adult man with Graves' hyperthyroidism.

This CDR3 reads CASSFRRWGSNYEQYF. The DNA for the CDR3 is TGTGCCAGCAGTTTTAGGAGGTGGGGGAGCAACTACGAGCAGTACTTC. The rearrangement uses TRBV14 and TRBJ2-7; the D gene could be TRBD1 or TRBD2 (5 bases each). V was cut by 6 bases and J by 3 bases, with 21 bases left in between. This CDR3 has 16 amino acids. Germline-derived CDR1 and CDR2 are SGHDN and FVKESK. Full variable domain (rest looked up from reference TRBV14 and TRBJ2-7): EAGVTQFPSHSVIEKGQTVTLRCDPISGHDNLYWYRRVMGKEIKFLLHFVKESKQDESGMPNNRFLAERTGGTYSTLKVQPAELEDSGVYFCASSFRRWGSNYEQYFGPGTRLTVT.

This clonotype came up a few times. The chain carries TRBV7-8 and TRBJ2-7; TRBD2 agrees at 12 bases. The J call may be in error: the DNA end matches TRBJ2-1 better. Germline CDR1 reads SGHVS; CDR2 reads FQNEAQ. The length of the CDR3 is 15 residues. The CDR3 region is CASSLGLAGENEQFF. The CDR3 bases are TGTGCCAGCAGCTTAGGACTAGCGGGAGAAAATGAGCAGTTCTTC.

This clonotype was seen many times. The V gene is TRBV7-8, the J gene TRBJ2-7, with TRBD1 as a possible D gene (5 bases). The CDR3 is 13 residues long. Germline V gene lookup returns CDR1 SGHVS and CDR2 FQNEAQ. V was clipped by 2 bases and J by 2 bases, with 7 bases between them. This chain's CDR3 is CASSLNRPYEQYF. The DNA for the CDR3 is TGTGCCAGCAGCTTAAACAGGCCCTACGAGCAGTACTTC.

On this clonotype itself: One junction end disagrees with the germline gene, perhaps due to a read error. The rearrangement uses TRBV20-1 and TRBJ2-7; a possible D gene is TRBD2 (6 bases). This CDR3 spans 14 amino acids. The germline V gene encodes CDR1 DFQATT and CDR2 SNEGSKA (reference sequence). CDR3 DNA sequence: TGCAGTGCGTACTACGGGGGTAGCTCCCACGAGCAGTACTTC. It yields the protein CSAYYGGSSHEQYF.

The rearrangement links TRBV7-9 to TRBJ1-5; D perhaps matches TRBD1 (5 bases). Trimming stripped 7 bases from V and 6 bases from J, with 22 bases between. The CDR3 loop spans 16 amino acids. Germline assignment: CDR1 SEHNR and CDR2 FQNEAQ (reference sequence). The CDR3 spells CASNRGGGITRQPQHF. The CDR3, as DNA: TGTGCCAGCAATCGGGGGGGGGGGATCACCCGTCAGCCCCAGCATTTT.

V gene TRBV2 combines with J gene TRBJ1-2, with a weak D call TRBD1 (6 bases). Germline CDR1 is SNHLY and CDR2 is FYNNEI. The CDR3 runs to 13 residues. V was clipped by 7 bases and J by 8 bases, with 17 bases between them. The CDR3 loop is CASTIQGRDGYTF. CDR3 coding DNA: TGTGCCAGCACTATACAGGGCAGGGACGGCTACACCTTC.

This clonotype was counted at least ten times. This chain connects TRBV12-3 or TRBV12-4 to TRBJ1-5; 7 nucleotides line up with TRBD1. The CDR3 spans 13 residues. V lost 5 bases, J lost 5 bases, and 3 bases stayed unmatched. This CDR3 reads CASSNRGYQPQHF. The CDR3 DNA reads as TGTGCCAGCAGTAACAGGGGCTATCAGCCCCAGCATTTT.